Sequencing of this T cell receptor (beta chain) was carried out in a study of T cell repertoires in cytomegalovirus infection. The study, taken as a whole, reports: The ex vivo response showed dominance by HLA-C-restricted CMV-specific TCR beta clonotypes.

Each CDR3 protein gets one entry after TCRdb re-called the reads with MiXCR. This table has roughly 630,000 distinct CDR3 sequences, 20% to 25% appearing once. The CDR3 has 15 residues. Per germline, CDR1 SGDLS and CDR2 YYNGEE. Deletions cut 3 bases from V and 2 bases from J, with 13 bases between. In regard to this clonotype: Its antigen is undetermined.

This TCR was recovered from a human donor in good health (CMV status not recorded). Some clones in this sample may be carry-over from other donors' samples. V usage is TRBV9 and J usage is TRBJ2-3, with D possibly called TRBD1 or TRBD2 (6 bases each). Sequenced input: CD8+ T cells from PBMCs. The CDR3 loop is CASSEGGSATDTQYF. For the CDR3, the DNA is TGTGCCAGCAGCGAAGGGGGGTCCGCCACAGATACGCAGTATTTT.